This TCR beta chain is from a study of T cell responses to AZD1222 COVID-19 vaccine. This clone was seen only once. Its antigen is not identified. Trimming took 3 bases from V and 3 from J, leaving 21 bases between them. The CDR3 spans 18 residues. CDR1 is SGHDN and CDR2 is FVKESK in the germline V gene. Findings and caveats of the study: Of the AZD1222 recipients, only 5 to 7 were seropositive at baseline. Repertoire sampling was restricted to post-peak T cell response timepoints.

Assay used: immunoSEQ multiplex PCR; TCRdb lists only in-frame clones, some missing. The sample holds fewer than 200,000 clones; approximately 94% are singletons and the top ten take less than 3%. The rearrangement joins TRBV14 to TRBJ1-3; D is unclear. This sample comprised peripheral blood, obtained on day 0 of AZD1222 vaccination. The sequence came from an adult in good health. The CDR3 protein is CASSHPPQTDFGGNTIYF. The DNA for the CDR3 is TGTGCCAGCAGCCACCCCCCCCAGACGGATTTTGGTGGAAACACCATATATTTT.